These 24 T cell receptor beta chains were all obtained from the same sample, sequenced in a study of control samples from healthy donors and cancer patients. Clones were read by immunoSEQ multiplex PCR, and TCRdb kept only the in-frame ones, dropping some. The data hold roughly 370,000 clones, with approximately 92% observed a single time. Specimen: PBMCs. All receptors derive from a man aged 35 to 55 with head and neck cancer.

This rearrangement joins TRBV28 to TRBJ2-6; D call uncertain. The V gene's germline CDR1 is MDHEN and CDR2 SYDVKM. V shed 5 bases and J shed 2 bases, with 16 bases lying between them. CDR3 size: 17 residues. CDR3 in amino acids: CASSPPPPLTGANVLTF. The CDR3 DNA follows: TGTGCCAGCAGTCCCCCTCCGCCGTTGACTGGGGCCAACGTCCTGACTTTC.

This clone is a singleton in its sample. This rearrangement joins TRBV10-1 to TRBJ1-3; D is unclear. The germline V gene has CDR1 WNHNN and CDR2 SYGVQD (reference sequence). V lost 10 bases and J 3 bases, leaving 7 bases between the germline ends. The CDR3 has 11 amino acids. The DNA of the CDR3 is TGCGCCACCAGATTTGGAAACACCATATATTTT. Residues: CATRFGNTIYF.

The chain is built from TRBV30 and TRBJ1-3, with D possibly matching TRBD1 (6 bases). CDR3 length: 16 amino acids. In germline, CDR1 is GTSNPN, CDR2 SVGIG (reference sequence). V was trimmed by 0 bases and J by 0 bases, leaving 12 bases between them. The CDR3 spells CAWSVRGTYSGNTIYF. In DNA, the CDR3 is TGTGCCTGGAGTGTAAGGGGGACCTACTCTGGAAACACCATATATTTT.

CDR3 nucleotides: TGTGCCAGTAGCACCACAACGGGTAACTATGGCTACACCTTC. Translating it yields CASSTTTGNYGYTF. This chain connects TRBV19 to TRBJ1-2; the D is unclear. The length of the CDR3 is 14 residues. Trimming stripped 6 bases from V and 1 base from J, with 12 bases between. Germline CDR1 LNHDA, CDR2 SQIVND (reference sequence).

V gene TRBV23-1 combines with J gene TRBJ2-2; D is uncertain. TRBV23-1 is treated as an ORF (open reading frame) with a function not yet certain. V lost 0 bases to trimming and J lost 4 bases, with 3 bases between them. The CDR3 totals 13 residues. CDR3 region: CASSQSGTGELFF. The CDR3 coding sequence is TGCGCCAGCAGTCAATCCGGCACCGGGGAGCTGTTTTTT.

The chain is built from TRBV10-3 and TRBJ2-3; D uncertain. CDR1 is ENHRY, CDR2 SYGVKD, per germline. The length of the CDR3 is 14 residues. V gave up 3 bases and J gave up 1 base, with 8 bases separating them. The CDR3 DNA is TGTGCCATCAGTGATGGTCGTGGCACAGATACGCAGTATTTT. This codes for CAISDGRGTDTQYF.

The rearrangement uses TRBV2 and TRBJ2-7; either TRBD1 or TRBD2 may fit D (6 bases each). This CDR3 has 14 amino acids. In germline, CDR1 is SNHLY, CDR2 FYNNEI. With 4 bases removed from V and 1 base from J, the gap between germline ends came to 11 bases. The CDR3 nucleotides read TGTGCCAGCAGTGGATTAGGGGGGTCCTACGAGCAGTACTTC. It is translated as CASSGLGGSYEQYF. Variable domain in full (rest from reference TRBV2 and TRBJ2-7): EPEVTQTPSHQVTQMGQEVILRCVPISNHLYFYWYRQILGQKVEFLVSFYNNEISEKSEIFDDQFSVERPDGSNFTLKIRSTKLEDSAMYFCASSGLGGSYEQYFGPGTRLTVT.

The V gene is TRBV29-1, the J gene TRBJ1-3; TRBD1 aligns across 7 bases. The CDR3 totals 12 residues. V lost 3 bases, J lost 4 bases, and 0 bases stayed unmatched. Germline V gives CDR1 SQVTM, CDR2 ANQGSEA. Here the CDR3 reads CSVEGQGNTIYF. CDR3 coding DNA: TGCAGCGTTGAGGGACAGGGAAACACCATATATTTT.

This clone has a single count. The chain combines TRBV6-5 with TRBJ1-6, with D perhaps matching TRBD1 (5 bases). V lost 5 bases to trimming and J lost 5 bases, with 10 bases between them. Per the germline V gene, CDR1 is MNHEY and CDR2 is SVGAGI. The CDR3 totals 14 residues. The CDR3 DNA reads TGTGCCAGCAGTACGGGGCTCAATAATTCACCCCTCCACTTT. Amino acid sequence: CASSTGLNNSPLHF.

The genes are TRBV19 and TRBJ2-2; unclear D gene. The CDR3 runs 11 residues. The V gene lost 7 bases and the J gene lost 6 bases, with 6 bases spanning the gap. The germline V gene encodes CDR1 LNHDA and CDR2 SQIVND (reference sequence). The CDR3 DNA reads as TGTGCCAGTAAATGGTCCGGGGAGCTGTTTTTT. Protein: CASKWSGELFF.

The chain couples TRBV4-1 to TRBJ1-2; D unresolved. The CDR3 totals 17 residues. CDR1 and CDR2 (germline): MGHRA, YSYEKL. V dropped 1 base and J dropped 0 bases, with 15 bases sitting between them. The CDR3 is CASSQGGSTEPNYGYTF. Here the CDR3 DNA reads TGCGCCAGCAGCCAAGGAGGGTCAACAGAGCCTAACTATGGCTACACCTTC.

The rearrangement uses TRBV19 and TRBJ1-6, with a weak D call TRBD1 (6 bases). V dropped 3 bases and J dropped 6 bases, with 15 bases sitting between them. Germline CDR1 reads LNHDA; CDR2 reads SQIVND (reference sequence). The CDR3 loop spans 16 amino acids. The CDR3 loop reads CASSIEGQEANSPLHF. The DNA for the CDR3 is TGTGCCAGTAGTATTGAGGGACAAGAGGCTAATTCACCCCTCCACTTT.

The rearrangement links TRBV7-2 to TRBJ2-3; 7 bases are shared with TRBD2. V shed 6 bases and J 0 bases; nucleotides not matched to a gene: 6. The germline CDR1 and CDR2 sequences are SGHTA and FQGNSA. This CDR3 spans 15 amino acids. The DNA of the CDR3 is TGTGCCAGCAGTTCAGGACTAGAGAGCACAGATACGCAGTATTTT. Translation: CASSSGLESTDTQYF. Drawing the rest from reference TRBV7-2 and TRBJ2-3, the complete variable domain is GAGVSQSPSNKVTEKGKDVELRCDPISGHTALYWYRQSLGQGLEFLIYFQGNSAPDKSGLPSDRFSAERTGGSVSTLTIQRTQQEDSAVYLCASSSGLESTDTQYFGPGTRLTVL.

The chain employs TRBV30 and TRBJ1-2; possible D gene TRBD1, 5 bases. Trimming left V 2 bases short and J 6 bases short, with 13 bases between. This CDR3 spans 13 amino acids. In germline, CDR1 is GTSNPN, CDR2 SVGIG (reference sequence). The CDR3 protein is CAWSFLGEHGYTF. The CDR3 DNA reads as TGTGCCTGGAGTTTCTTGGGGGAACATGGCTACACCTTC.

This chain joins TRBV28 and TRBJ1-2, with 12 nucleotides matching TRBD1. This CDR3 comprises 17 residues. Germline assignment: CDR1 MDHEN and CDR2 SYDVKM. J gave up 4 bases and V 2 bases, and 8 bases lay outside the gene matches. CDR3 nucleotide sequence: TGTGCCAGCAGTTTAGGGACAGGGGGCAGGGGAATCTATGGCTACACCTTC. Translated: CASSLGTGGRGIYGYTF.

The chain uses TRBV6-6 and TRBJ1-3; maybe TRBD1 (5 bases). In germline, CDR1 is MNHNY, CDR2 SVGAGI (reference sequence). V was shortened by 6 bases and J by 0 bases, with 12 bases between the two germline ends. The CDR3 extends over 15 amino acids. The CDR3 is CASRPGRSSGNTIYF. The DNA of the CDR3 is TGTGCCAGCAGGCCGGGACGAAGCTCTGGAAACACCATATATTTT.

A few counts support this clone. J is TRBJ1-5 and V is TRBV10-1; D uncertain. The germline V gene has CDR1 WNHNN and CDR2 SYGVQD (reference sequence). V was trimmed by 3 bases and J by 3 bases, leaving 3 bases between them. The CDR3 is 12 amino acids. The CDR3 spells CASSDNNQPQHF. For the CDR3, the DNA is TGCGCCAGCAGTGACAACAATCAGCCCCAGCATTTT.

The genes are TRBV19 and TRBJ1-1; D not certain. CDR1 LNHDA and CDR2 SQIVND come from the germline V gene (reference sequence). The CDR3 spans 14 residues. Trimming pared 5 bases from V and 4 bases from J, leaving 14 bases between. The CDR3 protein is CASSQIDGSTEAFF. CDR3 coding DNA: TGTGCCAGTAGTCAAATAGACGGGAGCACTGAAGCTTTCTTT. Full variable domain (rest looked up from reference TRBV19 and TRBJ1-1): DGGITQSPKYLFRKEGQNVTLSCEQNLNHDAMYWYRQDPGQGLRLIYYSQIVNDFQKGDIAEGYSVSREKKESFPLTVTSAQKNPTAFYLCASSQIDGSTEAFFGQGTRLTVV.

The chain uses TRBV9 and TRBJ2-2; no clear D. Germline V lookup: CDR1 SGDLS, CDR2 YYNGEE. This CDR3 has 14 amino acids. V gave up 1 base and J gave up 1 base, with 5 bases separating them. The CDR3 DNA sequence: TGTGCCAGCAGCGTAAGCAGGAACACCGGGGAGCTGTTTTTT. Its translation: CASSVSRNTGELFF.

The V call is TRBV5-6, the J call TRBJ1-3; D is uncertain. Germline-derived CDR1 and CDR2 are SGHDT and YYEEEE. The CDR3 is made up of 14 amino acids. V lost 4 bases, J lost 0 bases, and 8 bases lay in between. The CDR3 nucleotides are TGTGCCAGCAGCGGAAGTAGCTCTGGAAACACCATATATTTT. This codes for CASSGSSSGNTIYF. Filled out from reference TRBV5-6 and TRBJ1-3, the complete variable domain reads DAGVTQSPTHLIKTRGQQVTLRCSPKSGHDTVSWYQQALGQGPQFIFQYYEEEERQRGNFPDRFSGHQFPNYSSELNVNALLLGDSALYLCASSGSSSGNTIYFGEGSWLTVV.

The chain joins TRBV7-8 to TRBJ2-3; 11 nucleotides agree with TRBD2. The J segment lost 1 base and the V segment lost 3 bases, leaving 6 bases of the junction unmatched. Per the germline V gene, CDR1 is SGHVS and CDR2 is FQNEAQ. The CDR3 length is 17 residues. The CDR3 coding sequence is TGTGCCAGCAGCTTGGATAGCGGGGGGGTGGGCACAGATACGCAGTATTTT. This codes for CASSLDSGGVGTDTQYF.

The chain has TRBV6-1 and TRBJ1-1, with a weak D call TRBD1 (6 bases). CDR1 and CDR2 (germline): MNHNS, SASEGT. V was clipped by 2 bases and J by 0 bases, with 13 bases between them. The CDR3 sequence is 16 residues long. The CDR3 reads CASSEFIGGVNTEAFF. The CDR3 DNA follows: TGTGCCAGCAGTGAATTTATAGGGGGGGTGAACACTGAAGCTTTCTTT.

The chain is built from TRBV6-5 and TRBJ1-3, with D tentatively TRBD1 (5 bases). CDR1 and CDR2 (germline): MNHEY, SVGAGI. CDR3 size: 15 residues. Trimming took off 0 bases at V and 9 bases at J, with 15 bases between the two ends. The CDR3 here is CASSYSSDIQGTIYF. The CDR3 nucleotides are TGTGCCAGCAGTTACTCGTCGGACATCCAGGGCACCATATATTTT.

The chain has TRBV9 and TRBJ2-7; 10 positions agree with TRBD2. This CDR3 comprises 15 residues. V shed 4 bases and J 3 bases; nucleotides not matched to a gene: 7. Germline V lookup: CDR1 SGDLS, CDR2 YYNGEE. The CDR3 spells CASSPASGGHYEQYF. DNA of the CDR3: TGTGCCAGCAGCCCAGCTAGCGGGGGCCACTACGAGCAGTACTTC.